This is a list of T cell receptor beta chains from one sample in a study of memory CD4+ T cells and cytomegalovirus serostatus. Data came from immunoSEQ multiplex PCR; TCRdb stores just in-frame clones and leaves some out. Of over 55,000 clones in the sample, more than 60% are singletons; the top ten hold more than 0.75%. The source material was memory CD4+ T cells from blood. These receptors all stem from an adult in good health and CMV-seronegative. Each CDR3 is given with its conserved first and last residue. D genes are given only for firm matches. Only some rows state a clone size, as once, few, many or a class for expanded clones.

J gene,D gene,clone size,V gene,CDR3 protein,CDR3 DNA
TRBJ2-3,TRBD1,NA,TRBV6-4,CASSEQGAMDTQYF,TGTGCCAGCAGTGAACAGGGGGCAATGGATACGCAGTATTTT
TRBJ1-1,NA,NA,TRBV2,CASSRADGSNTEAFF,TGTGCCAGCAGCAGAGCCGACGGCTCGAACACTGAAGCTTTCTTT
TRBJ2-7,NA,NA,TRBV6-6,CASTRDASSYEQYF,TGTGCCAGCACCCGAGACGCGAGCTCCTACGAGCAGTACTTC
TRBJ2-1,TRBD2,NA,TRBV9,CASSDGIAGVGEQFF,TGTGCCAGCAGCGATGGGATAGCGGGGGTGGGGGAGCAGTTCTTC
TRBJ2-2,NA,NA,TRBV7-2,CASSLARTMNTGELFF,TGTGCCAGCAGCTTAGCCAGGACCATGAACACCGGGGAGCTGTTTTTT
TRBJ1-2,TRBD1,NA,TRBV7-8,CASSLDWRDRGTYGYTF,TGTGCCAGCAGCTTAGATTGGAGGGACAGGGGAACTTATGGCTACACCTTC
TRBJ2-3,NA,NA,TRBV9,CASSLTTGPQYF,TGTGCCAGCAGCCTTACTACCGGCCCGCAGTATTTT
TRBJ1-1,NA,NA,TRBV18,CASSPEYLPPGTEAFF,TGTGCCAGCTCACCGGAATATCTACCTCCGGGCACTGAAGCTTTCTTT
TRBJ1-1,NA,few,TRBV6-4,CASSDSGYRPAFF,TGTGCCAGCAGTGACTCGGGATACAGACCAGCTTTCTTT
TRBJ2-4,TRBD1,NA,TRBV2,CASSRTGGMNIQYF,TGTGCCAGCAGCCGGACAGGGGGCATGAACATTCAGTACTTC
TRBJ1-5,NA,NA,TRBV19,CASTDKGQPQHF,TGTGCCAGTACCGATAAAGGTCAGCCCCAGCATTTT
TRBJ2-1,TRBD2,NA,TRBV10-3,CAISGDSGSLTVVDEQFF,TGTGCCATCAGTGGCGATAGCGGGAGCTTGACGGTCGTGGATGAGCAGTTCTTC
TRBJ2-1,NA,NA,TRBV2,CASKGEGRANEQFF,TGTGCCAGCAAGGGGGAGGGCCGGGCCAATGAGCAGTTCTTC
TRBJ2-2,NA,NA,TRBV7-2,CASSLAPRGGANTGELFF,TGTGCCAGCAGCTTAGCGCCCCGCGGAGGGGCGAACACCGGGGAGCTGTTTTTT
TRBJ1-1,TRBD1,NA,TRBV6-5,CASSSAFGTGVSAFF,TGTGCCAGCAGTTCAGCGTTTGGGACAGGGGTTTCAGCTTTCTTT
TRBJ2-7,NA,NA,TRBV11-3,CASSLEEGYEQYF,TGTGCCAGCAGCTTAGAAGAGGGGTACGAGCAGTACTTC
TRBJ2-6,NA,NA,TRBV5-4,CASKPGRDSGANVLTF,TGTGCCAGCAAACCGGGACGCGACTCTGGGGCCAACGTCCTGACTTTC
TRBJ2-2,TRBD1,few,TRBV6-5,CASNKGQGGTGELFF,TGTGCCAGCAACAAAGGACAGGGGGGAACCGGGGAGCTGTTTTTT
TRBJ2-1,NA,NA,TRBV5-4,CASSLGDRDNEQFF,TGTGCCAGCAGCCTAGGAGACCGAGACAATGAGCAGTTCTTC
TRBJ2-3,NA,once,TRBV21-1,CASSKVRPSGVRHSTDTQYF,TGTGCCAGCAGCAAAGTGAGGCCTAGCGGGGTTCGGCATAGCACAGATACGCAGTATTTT
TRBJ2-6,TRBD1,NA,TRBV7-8,CASSSRDRVLSGANVLTF,TGTGCCAGCAGCTCCCGGGACAGGGTACTCTCTGGGGCCAACGTCCTGACTTTC
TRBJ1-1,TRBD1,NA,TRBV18,CASSPPSGQGIEAFF,TGTGCCAGCTCACCACCGAGCGGACAGGGGATTGAAGCTTTCTTT
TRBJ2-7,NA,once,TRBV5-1,CASSLAGPQLYEQYF,TGCGCCAGCAGCTTGGCCGGGCCGCAACTCTACGAGCAGTACTTC
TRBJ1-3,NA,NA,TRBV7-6,CASSLAEALDGNTIYF,TGTGCCAGCAGCTTAGCTGAGGCCCTGGATGGAAACACCATATATTTT
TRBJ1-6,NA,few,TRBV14,CASSQTGYNSPLHF,TGTGCCAGCAGCCAAACAGGTTATAATTCACCCCTCCACTTT
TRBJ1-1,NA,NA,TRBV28,CASSRVVTTEAFF,TGTGCCAGCAGTCGGGTGGTTACCACTGAAGCTTTCTTT
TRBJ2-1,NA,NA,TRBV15,CATSRGGTPYNEQFF,TGTGCCACCAGCAGAGGCGGGACACCCTACAATGAGCAGTTCTTC
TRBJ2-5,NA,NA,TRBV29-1,CSVRTVLDQYF,TGCAGCGTCCGGACGGTTCTGGATCAGTACTTC
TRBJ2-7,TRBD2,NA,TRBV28,CATWALAGSYEQYF,TGTGCCACCTGGGCCCTAGCGGGATCCTACGAGCAGTACTTC
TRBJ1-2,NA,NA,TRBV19,CASSTGVQADGYTF,TGTGCCAGTAGTACAGGGGTCCAAGCGGATGGCTACACCTTC
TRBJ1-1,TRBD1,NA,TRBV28,CASSLRQGTEAFF,TGTGCCAGCAGTTTAAGACAGGGGACTGAAGCTTTCTTT
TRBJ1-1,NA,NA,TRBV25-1,CASSAPRENTEAFF,TGTGCCAGCAGTGCCCCCAGGGAGAACACTGAAGCTTTCTTT
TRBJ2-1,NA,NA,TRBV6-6,CASSPGLNLNEQFF,TGTGCCAGCAGTCCGGGACTCAACCTCAATGAGCAGTTCTTC
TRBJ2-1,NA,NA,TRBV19,CASARLEVNEQFF,TGTGCCAGCGCACGACTTGAGGTGAATGAGCAGTTCTTC
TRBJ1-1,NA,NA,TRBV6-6,CASKAGAVGAFF,TGTGCCAGCAAAGCAGGGGCAGTGGGGGCTTTCTTT
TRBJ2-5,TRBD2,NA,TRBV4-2,CASRGGEETQYF,TGTGCCAGCAGGGGGGGGGAGGAGACCCAGTACTTC
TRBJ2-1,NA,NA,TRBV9,CASSSSTGVTFGEQFF,TGTGCCAGCAGCTCGAGCACGGGAGTAACATTCGGGGAGCAGTTCTTC
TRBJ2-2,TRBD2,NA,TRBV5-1,CASSLALAANTGELFF,TGCGCCAGCAGCTTGGCTCTAGCGGCGAACACCGGGGAGCTGTTTTTT
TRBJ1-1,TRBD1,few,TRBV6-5,CASSDRVRTEAFF,TGTGCCAGCAGTGACAGGGTCCGCACTGAAGCTTTCTTT
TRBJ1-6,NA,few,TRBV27,CASSLTLIYNSPLHF,TGTGCCAGCAGTCTAACCTTGATCTATAATTCACCCCTCCACTTT
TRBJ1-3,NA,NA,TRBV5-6,CASSLTGPEVGNTIYF,TGTGCCAGCAGCTTAACAGGGCCGGAGGTTGGAAACACCATATATTTT
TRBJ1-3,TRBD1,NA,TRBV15,CATSRGGSGGSGNTIYF,TGTGCCACCAGCAGAGGCGGGTCAGGGGGATCTGGAAACACCATATATTTT
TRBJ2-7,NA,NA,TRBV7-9,CASSLAGDEQYF,TGTGCCAGCAGCTTAGCAGGGGACGAGCAGTACTTC
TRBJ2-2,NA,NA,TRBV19,CASRTGTTNTGELFF,TGTGCCAGTCGAACCGGGACAACGAACACCGGGGAGCTGTTTTTT
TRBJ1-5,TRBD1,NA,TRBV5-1,CASSPGQTKNQPQHF,TGCGCCAGCAGCCCGGGACAGACAAAGAATCAGCCCCAGCATTTT
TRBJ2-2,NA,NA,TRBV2,CASSEARGAGELFF,TGTGCCAGCAGTGAAGCGAGGGGAGCCGGGGAGCTGTTTTTT
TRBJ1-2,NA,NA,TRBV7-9,CASSLATWGGYTF,TGTGCCAGCAGCTTAGCCACGTGGGGAGGCTACACCTTC
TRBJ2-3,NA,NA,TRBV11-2,CASSLDKGPTDTQYF,TGTGCCAGCAGCTTAGATAAAGGGCCCACAGATACGCAGTATTTT
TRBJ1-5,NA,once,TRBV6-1,CASSLIYNQPQHF,TGTGCCAGCAGTCTGATCTACAATCAGCCCCAGCATTTT
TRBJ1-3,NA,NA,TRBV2,CASSAQLFSGNTIYF,TGTGCCAGCAGTGCCCAGCTCTTCTCTGGAAACACCATATATTTT
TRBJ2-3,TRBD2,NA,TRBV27,CASSSLAGYTDTQCF,TGTGCCAGCAGTTCACTAGCGGGGTACACAGATACGCAGTGTTTT
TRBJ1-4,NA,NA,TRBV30,CAWSVNAGQGGEKLFF,TGTGCCTGGAGTGTGAACGCGGGACAAGGTGGCGAAAAACTGTTTTTT
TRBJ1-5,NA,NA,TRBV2,CASSEEGLRQPQHF,TGTGCCAGCAGTGAAGAGGGATTAAGGCAGCCCCAGCATTTT
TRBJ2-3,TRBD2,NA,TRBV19,CASSLTSGGDDTQYF,TGTGCCAGTAGTTTGACTAGCGGGGGGGACGATACGCAGTATTTT
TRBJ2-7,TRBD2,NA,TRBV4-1,CASSHQGLAVPYEQYF,TGCGCCAGCAGCCACCAAGGACTAGCGGTCCCCTACGAGCAGTACTTC
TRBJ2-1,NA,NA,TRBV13,CASSRDFNEQFF,TGTGCCAGCAGCCGGGACTTCAATGAGCAGTTCTTC
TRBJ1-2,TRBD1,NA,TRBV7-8,CASSQPGQGVYGYTF,TGTGCCAGCAGCCAACCGGGACAGGGCGTCTATGGCTACACCTTC
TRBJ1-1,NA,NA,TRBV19,CASRRPQNTEAFF,TGTGCCAGTAGAAGGCCCCAGAACACTGAAGCTTTCTTT
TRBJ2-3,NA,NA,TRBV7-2,CASSLDGPTDTQYF,TGTGCCAGCAGCTTAGACGGACCCACAGATACGCAGTATTTT
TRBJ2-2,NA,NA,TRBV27,CASSLGGARIGELFF,TGTGCCAGCAGTTTAGGGGGGGCGCGGATCGGGGAGCTGTTTTTT